The entry below gives a single TCR beta chain sequence along with its context. The data derive from a study of T cell changes during pregnancy in multiple sclerosis. Germline V gives CDR1 MNHEY, CDR2 SVGAGI. With 4 bases removed from V and 8 bases from J, the gap between germline ends came to 8 bases. The CDR3 has 11 residues. The data were produced by immunoSEQ multiplex PCR, yet TCRdb's version contains in-frame clones alone and is incomplete. The sample yields under 100,000 clones, less than 95% seen once. This sequence joins TRBV6-5 and TRBJ1-2; D gene uncertain. The origin of this receptor is a female donor in good health, enrolled as a control in a pregnancy study. This specimen consisted of peripheral blood, obtained in the first trimester of pregnancy. The CDR3, as DNA: TGTGCCAGCAGTTCCCCGGAGGGCTACACCTTC. As protein: CASSSPEGYTF.